Listed here is a single T cell receptor beta chain. Antigen: not known. TCRdb's table, derived via immunoSEQ multiplex PCR, lists solely in-frame clones and lacks some. The sample includes 95,000 to 100,000 clones, 87% of them seen just once. Germline CDR1 LNHDA, CDR2 SQIVND (reference sequence). The CDR3 spans 18 residues. Trimming took 10 bases from V and 13 from J, leaving 37 bases between them. The sample belongs to a study of T cell responses to AZD1222 COVID-19 vaccine. Overall study findings and caveats: Most donors were white British and more were female, and clonal diversity was possibly underestimated. None of the repertoires were sampled until the peak T cell response had passed. With dominance at 160-218 and 743-854, vaccine-associated CD4 TCRs spanned spike. Targeting of unmutated variant regions was reportedly seen in nearly half of spike-specific TCRs.

This TCR was sampled from an adult in good health. J is TRBJ2-2 and V is TRBV19, with D possibly TRBD1 on 6 matching bases. The sequenced sample was peripheral blood, obtained on day 0 of AZD1222 vaccination. The CDR3 region is CATLDRNTGVGNPQGLFF. The CDR3 DNA reads TGTGCCACCCTGGACAGAAACACCGGCGTTGGGAATCCTCAGGGGCTGTTTTTT.